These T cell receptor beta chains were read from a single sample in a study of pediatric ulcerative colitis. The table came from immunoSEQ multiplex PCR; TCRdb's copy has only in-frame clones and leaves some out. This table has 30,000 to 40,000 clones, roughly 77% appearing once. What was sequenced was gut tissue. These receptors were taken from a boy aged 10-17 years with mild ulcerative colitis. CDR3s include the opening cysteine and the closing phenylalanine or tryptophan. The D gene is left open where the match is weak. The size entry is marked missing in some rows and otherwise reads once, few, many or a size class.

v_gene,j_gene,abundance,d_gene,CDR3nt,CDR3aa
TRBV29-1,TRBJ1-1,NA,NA,TGCAGCGGGACAGAGAACACTGAAGCTTTCTTT,CSGTENTEAFF
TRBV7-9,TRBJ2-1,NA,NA,TGTGCCAGCAGCCCACAGGGCTACAATGAGCAGTTCTTC,CASSPQGYNEQFF
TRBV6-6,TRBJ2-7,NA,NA,TGTGCCAGCAGTTACAGACTGACCGAGCAGTACTTC,CASSYRLTEQYF
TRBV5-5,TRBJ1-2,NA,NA,TGTGCCAGCAGCCTAGCGGACAGCGACTATGGCTACACCTTC,CASSLADSDYGYTF
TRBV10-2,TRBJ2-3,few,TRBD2,TGCGCCACCGTACTTCTAGCGGGGAGCATCACAGATACGCAGTATTTT,CATVLLAGSITDTQYF
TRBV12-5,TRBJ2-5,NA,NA,TGTGCTAGTGCCCTGGGGGCAGGTGGGGGGGAGACCCAGTACTTC,CASALGAGGGETQYF
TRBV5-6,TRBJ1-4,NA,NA,TGTGCCAGCAGCCCGAGCCATAATGAAAAACTGTTTTTT,CASSPSHNEKLFF
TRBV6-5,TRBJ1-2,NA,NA,TGTGCCAGCAGTGAGACGCTAAACTATGGCTACACCTTC,CASSETLNYGYTF
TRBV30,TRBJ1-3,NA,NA,TGTGCCTGGAGGGGTGGAAACACCATATATTTT,CAWRGGNTIYF
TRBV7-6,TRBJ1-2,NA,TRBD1,TGTGCCAGCAGCTTAGCGGGACAGGGGGCGGTTGGCTATGGCTACACCTTC,CASSLAGQGAVGYGYTF
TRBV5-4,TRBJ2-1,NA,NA,TGTGCCAGCAGCTTCCGACTCGGGGCATGGCAACTATATTACAATGAGCAGTTCTTC,CASSFRLGAWQLYYNEQFF
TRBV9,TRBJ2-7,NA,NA,TGTGCCAGCAGCGTAGCTCCGTGGGACGAGCAGTACTTC,CASSVAPWDEQYF
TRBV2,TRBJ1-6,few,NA,TGTGCCAGCAGTGAGAGGACCTATAATTCACCCCTCCACTTT,CASSERTYNSPLHF
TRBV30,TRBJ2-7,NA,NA,TGTGCCTGGAGTTTCGGTGTCGAGCAGTACTTC,CAWSFGVEQYF